These 8 T cell receptor beta chains share one sample of origin, sequenced in a study of OX40 agonist ivuxolimab in advanced cancers. Some clones are missing from TCRdb's copy, which holds only in-frame ones; the method was immunoSEQ multiplex PCR. The table lists about 20,000 clones, about 86% of them singletons. Sequenced material: CD4+ or CD8+ T cells sorted from blood, taken in a trial of the OX40 agonist ivuxolimab. The source of these receptors is an adult with an advanced solid tumor such as melanoma, head and neck, liver or kidney cancer.

The CDR3 DNA follows: TGTGCCAGCAGCTCGGACAGTCGATGGACCGGGGAGCTGTTTTTT. Protein: CASSSDSRWTGELFF. J is TRBJ2-2 and V is TRBV7-6; a weak D match, TRBD1 (6 bases). The ends were cut back, 4 bases at V and 5 bases at J, with 14 bases in the middle. This CDR3 is built from 15 residues. CDR1 is SGHVS, CDR2 FNYEAQ, per germline.

The chain carries TRBV6-6 and TRBJ1-2; TRBD1 might be the D (5 bases). This CDR3 spans 14 amino acids. The V and J ends lost 5 bases and 4 bases respectively, with 14 bases between them. Germline CDR1 and CDR2: MNHNY and SVGAGI (reference sequence). For the CDR3, the DNA is TGTGCCAGCAGTGACACAGGTCTCTCCTATGGCTACACCTTC. This sequence encodes CASSDTGLSYGYTF.

This clone is a singleton in its sample. The chain employs TRBV29-1 and TRBJ1-2; D ambiguous. Germline lookup yields CDR1 SQVTM and CDR2 ANQGSEA. Trimming removed 4 bases from V and 4 bases from J, with 16 bases in between. CDR3 size: 14 residues. The chain's CDR3 is CSVGTETESYGYTF. Written as DNA, the CDR3 is TGCAGCGTTGGGACCGAGACGGAGAGCTATGGCTACACCTTC.

V and J are TRBV4-2 and TRBJ2-3, with 8 bases that match TRBD1. V shed 5 bases and J 4 bases; nucleotides not matched to a gene: 5. The CDR3 contains 14 residues. Germline V gene lookup returns CDR1 LGHNA and CDR2 YNFKEQ. In DNA form, the CDR3 reads TGTGCCAGCAGCTCGGACAGGGCCGCAGATACGCAGTATTTT. As protein: CASSSDRAADTQYF.

V usage is TRBV5-1 and J usage is TRBJ2-1, with a tentative D call TRBD2 (5 bases). This CDR3 is built from 14 residues. Germline V gives CDR1 SGHRS, CDR2 YFSETQ. Trimming pared 5 bases from V and 0 bases from J, leaving 9 bases between. This CDR3 reads CASRAADSYNEQFF. The CDR3, as DNA: TGCGCCAGCAGAGCAGCGGACTCCTACAATGAGCAGTTCTTC.

The V gene is TRBV5-1, the J gene TRBJ2-5, with D possibly TRBD2 on 6 matching bases. Germline V CDR1 and CDR2: SGHRS, YFSETQ. With 4 bases removed from V and 5 bases from J, the gap between germline ends came to 18 bases. There are 15 residues in the CDR3. For the CDR3, the DNA is TGCGCCAGCAGCCCCTTCATGGGCGGAGGGGAGACCCAGTACTTC. Translating gives CASSPFMGGGETQYF.

The chain has TRBV2 and TRBJ1-1; possibly TRBD1 for D (5 bases). V was trimmed by 1 base and J by 0 bases, leaving 9 bases between them. CDR1 SNHLY and CDR2 FYNNEI come from the germline V gene. CDR3 length: 15 residues. CDR3 sequence reads: CASSEGGLMNTEAFF. CDR3 bases: TGTGCCAGCAGTGAAGGGGGACTCATGAACACTGAAGCTTTCTTT.

The V and J genes are TRBV25-1 and TRBJ2-5, with D uncertain. The germline V gene has CDR1 MGHDK and CDR2 SYGVNS. V gave up 2 bases and J gave up 3 bases, with 10 bases separating them. The CDR3 length is 14 residues. The CDR3 is CASSEVGQKETQYF. The CDR3 DNA follows: TGTGCCAGCAGTGAAGTAGGCCAGAAAGAGACCCAGTACTTC. The entire variable domain, with the rest obtained from reference TRBV25-1 and TRBJ2-5, is as follows: EADIYQTPRYLVIGTGKKITLECSQTMGHDKMYWYQQDPGMELHLIHYSYGVNSTEKGDLSSESTVSRIRTEHFPLTLESARPSHTSQYLCASSEVGQKETQYFGPGTRLLVL.